This T cell receptor (beta chain) was sequenced in a study of identical twins. MiXCR was run by TCRdb on the 5' RACE reads, yielding one entry per CDR3 protein. The table records 1.5 million to 2 million distinct CDR3 sequences, more than 30% of them present only once. Concerning this clonotype itself: The target antigen is unknown.

Overall study results and limits: Out-of-frame alpha sequences shared by twins showed excess low generation probability.

Deletions cut 6 bases from V and 0 bases from J, with 12 bases between. CDR1 and CDR2 (germline): MNHEY, SMNVEV (reference sequence). There are 15 residues in the CDR3. This sequence was found in a newborn girl in good health. The chain links TRBV27 to TRBJ1-5; D unresolved. The sequenced sample consisted of cord blood. CDR3 sequence (DNA): TGTGCCAGCAGCGAACGGTTATATAGCAATCAGCCCCAGCATTTT. This translates into CASSERLYSNQPQHF.